A selection of T cell receptor beta chains follows, all from one sample in a study of blood T cell repertoires in COVID-19. Sequencing was performed with immunoSEQ multiplex PCR; in TCRdb, only in-frame clones are kept and a portion is missing. In the table there are under 350,000 clones, 86% of which are singletons. The sample consisted of PBMCs or T cells enriched from blood (not recorded which). The receptors come from a man aged 30 to 39 who had recovered from COVID-19. The CDR3 runs from the conserved cysteine through the conserved F or W. The D gene is left open where the match is weak. Where a row states a size, it is once, few, many or the class of an expanded clone; other rows omit it.

j_call d_call clone_size v_call cdr3_aa cdr3_nt
TRBJ2-7 TRBD1 NA TRBV14 CASSQTTGGLHEQYF TGTGCCAGCAGCCAAACCACAGGGGGCCTCCACGAGCAGTACTTC
TRBJ1-1 NA NA TRBV6-5 CASSIRGAEAFF TGTGCCAGCAGTATAAGGGGCGCTGAAGCTTTCTTT
TRBJ2-7 NA NA TRBV15 CAIRTGSEQYF TGTGCCATCCGTACAGGGAGCGAGCAGTACTTC
TRBJ2-7 NA NA TRBV28 CASRAASPSGHEQYF TGTGCCAGCAGGGCGGCCTCACCCTCCGGCCACGAGCAGTACTTC
TRBJ1-1 NA once TRBV18 CASSKSQGGSTEAFF TGTGCCAGCTCAAAGAGCCAGGGAGGGAGCACTGAAGCTTTCTTT
TRBJ1-1 TRBD1 NA TRBV5-1 CASSTGTEGAFF TGCGCCAGCAGCACCGGGACAGAGGGCGCTTTCTTT
TRBJ1-1 NA NA TRBV20-1 CSAGSGEAFF TGCAGTGCTGGCTCGGGTGAAGCTTTCTTT
TRBJ2-3 TRBD2 NA TRBV19 CASSPSGRGDTQYF TGTGCCAGTAGTCCTAGCGGGAGAGGAGATACGCAGTATTTT
TRBJ1-1 NA NA TRBV5-1 CASSWGPPPGTEAFF TGCGCCAGCAGCTGGGGGCCTCCTCCTGGCACTGAAGCTTTCTTT
TRBJ2-2 NA NA TRBV19 CASSRTHYTNTGELFF TGTGCCAGTAGCCGGACACATTACACGAACACCGGGGAGCTGTTTTTT
TRBJ2-1 NA once TRBV12-3/TRBV12-4 CASSLTQGQFF TGTGCCAGCAGTTTAACCCAGGGGCAGTTCTTC
TRBJ2-1 NA NA TRBV7-9 CASSLGPGYNEQFF TGTGCCAGCAGCTTAGGTCCCGGGTACAATGAGCAGTTCTTC
TRBJ1-5 TRBD1 NA TRBV4-1 CASSQGQGSNQPQHF TGCGCCAGCAGCCAAGGACAGGGGAGCAATCAGCCCCAGCATTTT
TRBJ1-3 NA NA TRBV27 CASQGSGNTIYF TGTGCCAGCCAGGGGTCTGGAAACACCATATATTTT
TRBJ1-5 TRBD1 NA TRBV2 CASSAWGRGLNQPQHF TGTGCCAGCAGTGCATGGGGCAGGGGGTTAAATCAGCCCCAGCATTTT
TRBJ2-4 TRBD1 NA TRBV7-9 CASSPIGGQGNIQYF TGTGCCAGCAGCCCCATTGGGGGACAGGGGAACATTCAGTACTTC
TRBJ1-2 TRBD1 NA TRBV12-3/TRBV12-4 CASSRQGDYGYTF TGTGCCAGCAGTCGACAGGGTGACTATGGCTACACCTTC
TRBJ2-7 TRBD1 NA TRBV6-6 CASSRFSRTGGSYEQYF TGTGCCAGCAGTCGCTTCTCCCGGACAGGGGGCTCCTACGAGCAGTACTTC
TRBJ1-2 TRBD1 NA TRBV25-1 CARADRVNYGYTF TGTGCCAGAGCGGACAGGGTTAACTATGGCTACACCTTC
TRBJ2-5 TRBD1 NA TRBV7-2 CASSLVLQGAQYF TGTGCCAGCAGCTTAGTCCTTCAGGGGGCCCAGTACTTC
TRBJ2-7 TRBD1 NA TRBV5-4 CASSPMGQGYEGQYF TGTGCCAGCAGTCCAATGGGACAGGGTTACGAAGGGCAGTACTTC
TRBJ2-1 TRBD2 NA TRBV4-1 CASSYIAGGPGNEQFF TGCGCCAGCTCCTATATAGCGGGAGGGCCGGGGAATGAGCAGTTCTTC
TRBJ1-5 TRBD1 NA TRBV27 CASSVLGQGNQPQHF TGTGCCAGCAGCGTGCTGGGACAGGGAAATCAGCCCCAGCATTTT